This TCR beta chain derives from a study of PD-1 blockade in classical Hodgkin lymphoma. Study-level findings and limits: It was reported that newly diagnosed patients had less baseline TCR diversity than healthy donors.

Time point specified: newly diagnosed, previously untreated cHL patient sample. The investigators isolated CD8+ T cells from thawed PBMCs using magnetic negative selection. For comparison, PBMCs from newly diagnosed, untreated classical Hodgkin lymphoma were used. Data came from immunoSEQ multiplex PCR; TCRdb stores just in-frame clones and leaves some out. The profile shows a few thousand clones, roughly 90% of them singletons. With V trimmed by 5 bases and J by 10 bases, 20 bases remained unmatched. Germline CDR1 reads SGHVS; CDR2 reads FQNEAQ. This CDR3 has 17 amino acids. In regard to this clone: Its antigen remains unidentified.

This rearrangement joins TRBV7-8 to TRBJ2-5; 9 nucleotides match TRBD2. Source material: CD8+ T cells from blood. The receptor was isolated from a human donor with classical Hodgkin lymphoma. The CDR3 nucleotides are TGTGCCAGCAGCCTTATAGTGGCTAGCGGGGCCCTAAGGGGCCAGTACTTC. Translation gives CASSLIVASGALRGQYF.